A single sample gave rise to the 28 T cell receptor beta chains below, sequenced in a study of T-cell memory formation after mild COVID-19. One entry per CDR3 protein, called by TCRdb with MiXCR from the 5' RACE reads. This table holds some 190,000 distinct CDR3 sequences, about a sixth found once. Sequenced input: PBMCs or a T cell subset sorted from them (not recorded which). The receptors were sampled from an adult woman who had mild COVID-19 (a few samples of this study predate the infection). Cell type and time point are not known.

The chain recombines TRBV10-2 with TRBJ2-3; no clear D. Germline V lookup: CDR1 WSHSY, CDR2 SAAADI. V was trimmed by 6 bases and J by 0 bases, leaving 13 bases between them. CDR3 length equals 15 residues. The CDR3 here is CASRTAAASTDTQYF. The CDR3 DNA reads TGCGCCAGCAGAACGGCAGCTGCTAGCACAGATACGCAGTATTTT.

J is TRBJ2-1 and V is TRBV6-6, with TRBD2 identical over 9 bases. J gave up 7 bases and V 5 bases, and 3 bases lay outside the gene matches. CDR3 length: 13 residues. Germline-derived CDR1 and CDR2 are MNHNY and SVGAGI (reference sequence). CDR3 coding DNA: TGTGCCAGCAGTCGGACTAGCGCAAATGAGCAGTTCTTC. Translation gives CASSRTSANEQFF.

J is TRBJ1-1 and V is TRBV9; 8 positions match TRBD1. The J segment lost 1 base and the V segment lost 5 bases, leaving 10 bases of the junction unmatched. In germline, CDR1 is SGDLS, CDR2 YYNGEE. The CDR3 length is 16 residues. This CDR3 reads CASSTDRGLSNTEAFF. CDR3 in DNA: TGTGCCAGCAGTACTGACAGGGGACTCTCGAACACTGAAGCTTTCTTT.

The V call is TRBV21-1, the J call TRBJ1-3; TRBD1 is taken as the D call from the table, unchecked against the DNA. TRBV21-1 is tagged as a pseudogene. There are 17 residues in the CDR3. The DNA for the CDR3 is TGTGCCAGCAGCCGACGAGGACAGGCGCGCTCTGGAAACACCATATATTTT. This sequence encodes CASSRRGQARSGNTIYF.

This clonotype appeared a few times. The chain couples TRBV5-1 to TRBJ1-1, with a possible D match to TRBD1 (6 bases). V lost 1 base and J 6 bases, leaving 10 bases between the germline ends. Germline assignment: CDR1 SGHRS and CDR2 YFSETQ. This CDR3 contains 13 residues. The CDR3 DNA reads as TGCGCCAGCAGCTTGTCTCCAGGGGCTGAAGCTTTCTTT. It yields the protein CASSLSPGAEAFF.

The sample holds a few counts of this clonotype. The chain couples TRBV5-1 to TRBJ2-3; perhaps TRBD1 as D (5 bases). The V gene's germline CDR1 is SGHRS and CDR2 YFSETQ. V was cut by 0 bases and J by 2 bases, with 7 bases left in between. The CDR3 consists of 14 residues. The CDR3 loop reads CASSLDRPTDTQYF. The CDR3 DNA follows: TGCGCCAGCAGCTTGGACAGGCCCACAGATACGCAGTATTTT.

The gene calls are TRBV12-3 or TRBV12-4 and TRBJ1-1; D gene unclear. V lost 3 bases to trimming and J lost 7 bases, with 6 bases between them. This CDR3 is built from 11 residues. Here the CDR3 DNA reads TGTGCCAGCAGTTTTGTGGGTGAAGCTTTCTTT. Its translation: CASSFVGEAFF.

The CDR3 nucleotides read TGTGCCAGTAACAGGGAGGGTAACACTGAAGCTTTCTTT. Protein product: CASNREGNTEAFF. The rearrangement links TRBV6-1 to TRBJ1-1; possible D gene TRBD1, 6 bases. Germline V gives CDR1 MNHNS, CDR2 SASEGT. The CDR3 runs 13 residues. With 9 bases removed from V and 2 bases from J, the gap between germline ends came to 13 bases.

The gene calls are TRBV7-9 and TRBJ2-7, with no clear D. The CDR3 spans 13 residues. CDR1 and CDR2 (germline): SEHNR, FQNEAQ (reference sequence). Trimming cost V 1 base and J 7 bases, with 11 bases left between them. The CDR3 spells CASSLGTPREQYF. The CDR3 DNA reads TGTGCCAGCAGCTTAGGCACCCCTCGGGAGCAGTACTTC. Together with reference TRBV7-9 and TRBJ2-7, the CDR3 gives the full variable domain: DTGVSQNPRHKITKRGQNVTFRCDPISEHNRLYWYRQTLGQGPEFLTYFQNEAQLEKSRLLSDRFSAERPKGSFSTLEIQRTEQGDSAMYLCASSLGTPREQYFGPGTRLTVT.

The table lists this clonotype with a few counts. The gene calls are TRBV11-3 and TRBJ1-2; D uncertain. Germline CDR1 SGHNT, CDR2 YENEEA. V gave up 5 bases and J gave up 4 bases, with 8 bases separating them. The length of the CDR3 is 12 residues. The CDR3 sequence: CASSIGAYGYTF. The CDR3, as DNA: TGTGCCAGCAGCATTGGAGCCTATGGCTACACCTTC.

CDR3 in amino acids: CASSGDPGGYEQYF. The CDR3 DNA is TGCGCCAGCAGCGGCGATCCAGGGGGCTACGAGCAGTACTTC. This chain joins TRBV5-1 and TRBJ2-7; 7 positions match TRBD1. J was trimmed by 3 bases and V by 4 bases; bases with no gene match: 7. The CDR3 covers 14 residues. The V gene's germline CDR1 is SGHRS and CDR2 YFSETQ.

In this sample, this clonotype turned up many times. The rearrangement uses TRBV5-1 and TRBJ2-5; a weak D match, TRBD1 (6 bases). The V end was cut by 0 bases, the J end by 4 bases, with 10 bases between. The germline V gene encodes CDR1 SGHRS and CDR2 YFSETQ. The CDR3 is 14 amino acids. The CDR3 reads CASSLDREGETQYF. Here the CDR3 DNA reads TGCGCCAGCAGCTTGGACAGGGAAGGAGAGACCCAGTACTTC. Using reference TRBV5-1 and TRBJ2-5 for the parts outside the CDR3, the full variable domain is KAGVTQTPRYLIKTRGQQVTLSCSPISGHRSVSWYQQTPGQGLQFLFEYFSETQRNKGNFPGRFSGRQFSNSRSEMNVSTLELGDSALYLCASSLDREGETQYFGPGTRLLVL.

The J gene is TRBJ1-4, the V gene TRBV29-1, with D maybe TRBD1 (5 bases). The CDR3 totals 12 residues. The ends were cut back, 7 bases at V and 7 bases at J, with 13 bases in the middle. Germline V gives CDR1 SQVTM, CDR2 ANQGSEA. The CDR3 here is CSGGEFGEKLFF. The CDR3, as DNA: TGCAGCGGAGGGGAGTTTGGTGAAAAACTGTTTTTT.

The sample holds many counts of this clonotype. The chain combines TRBV7-2 with TRBJ2-5, with D maybe TRBD2 (5 bases). V gave up 0 bases and J gave up 1 base, with 12 bases separating them. The CDR3 is made up of 16 amino acids. From germline, CDR1 is SGHTA and CDR2 FQGNSA. The CDR3 bases are TGTGCCAGCAGCTTAGCCGAGCTAGCCGGCCAAGAGACCCAGTACTTC. It encodes CASSLAELAGQETQYF.

The chain recombines TRBV10-3 with TRBJ2-1; 12 bases are shared with TRBD2. Germline V gives CDR1 ENHRY, CDR2 SYGVKD. Germline trimming cut 6 bases from V and 6 bases from J; bases unmatched to any gene: 3. This CDR3 comprises 14 residues. The CDR3 DNA sequence: TGTGCCATCAGGACTAGCGGGGGAGGCAATGAGCAGTTCTTC. It is translated as CAIRTSGGGNEQFF.

This clonotype was found a few times. The V gene is TRBV7-9, the J gene TRBJ1-2; D gene uncertain. Trimming left V 1 base short and J 5 bases short, with 11 bases between. The CDR3 contains 14 residues. Per the germline V gene, CDR1 is SEHNR and CDR2 is FQNEAQ (reference sequence). CDR3 in DNA: TGTGCCAGCAGCTTAGGTTCCAGGAAATATGGCTACACCTTC. Translated, it gives CASSLGSRKYGYTF.

The chain combines TRBV10-3 with TRBJ1-1; no definite D call. The CDR3 is made up of 13 amino acids. The V end was cut by 4 bases, the J end by 2 bases, with 8 bases between. The V gene's germline CDR1 is ENHRY and CDR2 SYGVKD. Written as DNA, the CDR3 is TGTGCCATCAGTGGGTTAAGTAACACTGAAGCTTTCTTT. It translates to CAISGLSNTEAFF.

This clonotype was counted only a few times. The J gene is TRBJ2-4, the V gene TRBV18; D perhaps matches TRBD1 (5 bases). V was clipped by 0 bases and J by 10 bases, with 13 bases between them. CDR1 and CDR2 from the germline V gene are KGHSH and LQKENI. CDR3 length equals 14 residues. CDR3 DNA sequence: TGTGCCAGCTCACCACCCGGACCCAGGGCTATTCAGTACTTC. It translates to CASSPPGPRAIQYF.

This clonotype was seen a few times. This rearrangement joins TRBV7-2 to TRBJ2-3, with D uncertain. The V end lost 3 bases, the J end lost 0 bases, and 7 bases lay between the germline ends. CDR1 is SGHTA and CDR2 is FQGNSA in the germline V gene. There are 14 residues in the CDR3. CDR3 amino acids: CASSFRASTDTQYF. The CDR3, as DNA: TGTGCCAGCAGCTTCCGGGCTAGCACAGATACGCAGTATTTT. The full variable domain, with the rest looked up from reference TRBV7-2 and TRBJ2-3, is GAGVSQSPSNKVTEKGKDVELRCDPISGHTALYWYRQSLGQGLEFLIYFQGNSAPDKSGLPSDRFSAERTGGSVSTLTIQRTQQEDSAVYLCASSFRASTDTQYFGPGTRLTVL.

This clonotype was picked up a small number of times. The V call is TRBV21-1, the J call TRBJ2-1. TRBV21-1 counts as a pseudogene. This CDR3 contains 19 residues. The CDR3 sequence is CASSKDSDSGVVEGNEQFF. The CDR3 nucleotides read TGTGCCAGCAGCAAAGACTCAGATTCTGGGGTGGTGGAAGGAAATGAGCAGTTCTTC.

The chain couples TRBV4-1 to TRBJ1-3; 7 bases agree with TRBD1. With 3 bases clipped from V and 7 bases from J, the junction kept 6 bases outside the gene matches. Germline assignment: CDR1 MGHRA and CDR2 YSYEKL. The CDR3 spans 14 residues. CDR3 nucleotide sequence: TGCGCCAGCAGCCATCCCCGGGACAGCAACACCATATATTTT. Amino acid sequence: CASSHPRDSNTIYF.

This clonotype was detected many times. This sequence joins TRBV5-1 and TRBJ2-1; D is perhaps TRBD1 (5 bases). This CDR3 has 15 residues. Germline V lookup: CDR1 SGHRS, CDR2 YFSETQ. V lost 0 bases and J 0 bases, leaving 7 bases between the germline ends. Here the CDR3 DNA reads TGCGCCAGCAGCTTGGTTACAGGCTCCTACAATGAGCAGTTCTTC. This translates into CASSLVTGSYNEQFF.

This clonotype was found a few times. The chain employs TRBV24-1 and TRBJ2-3; TRBD2 aligns across 13 bases. V dropped 9 bases and J dropped 4; count of bases not matched to a gene: 18. This CDR3 spans 19 amino acids. CDR1 is KGHDR, CDR2 SFDVKD, per germline. CDR3 amino acids: CATQRDPWTSGRGADTQYF. The CDR3 nucleotides read TGTGCCACCCAAAGAGATCCGTGGACTAGCGGGAGAGGGGCAGATACGCAGTATTTT.

This clonotype came up a few times. V usage is TRBV7-3 and J usage is TRBJ2-1; perhaps D is TRBD1 or TRBD2 (5 bases each). CDR1 SGHTA and CDR2 FQGTGA come from the germline V gene. CDR3 size: 13 residues. The V end lost 4 bases, the J end lost 9 bases, and 13 bases lay between the germline ends. This CDR3 reads CASSSDLRGEQFF. CDR3 sequence (DNA): TGTGCCAGCAGCTCAGACTTGAGGGGTGAGCAGTTCTTC.

The CDR3 loop is CASSGQLHYNEQFF. In DNA form, the CDR3 reads TGTGCCAGCAGCGGACAGTTGCACTACAATGAGCAGTTCTTC. The genes are TRBV14 and TRBJ2-1, with D possibly being TRBD1 (6 bases). In germline, CDR1 is SGHDN, CDR2 FVKESK. The V and J ends lost 5 bases and 3 bases respectively, with 11 bases between them. The CDR3 loop spans 14 amino acids.

This clonotype was detected many times. CDR3 nucleotides: TGTGCCAGCAGCTTAGGACAGATCGCCGGGGAGCTGTTTTTT. This encodes CASSLGQIAGELFF. The chain carries TRBV11-2 and TRBJ2-2, with D perhaps matching TRBD1 (5 bases). In germline, CDR1 is SGHAT, CDR2 FQNNGV. The length of the CDR3 is 14 residues. The ends were cut back, 1 base at V and 6 bases at J, with 9 bases in the middle. The full variable domain, its missing parts supplied by reference TRBV11-2 and TRBJ2-2, is EAGVAQSPRYKIIEKRQSVAFWCNPISGHATLYWYQQILGQGPKLLIQFQNNGVVDDSQLPKDRFSAERLKGVDSTLKIQPAKLEDSAVYLCASSLGQIAGELFFGEGSRLTVL.

The V and J genes are TRBV6-2 or TRBV6-3 and TRBJ2-7, with 11 bases matching TRBD2. Germline-derived CDR1 and CDR2 are MNHEY and SVGEGT. With V trimmed by 2 bases and J by 3 bases, 9 bases remained unmatched. The CDR3 has 17 amino acids. The CDR3 nucleotides are TGTGCCAGCAGTTACCCTTATACTAGCGGGGGAGTCTACGAGCAGTACTTC. Protein: CASSYPYTSGGVYEQYF.

This clonotype was counted ten times or more. The chain employs TRBV5-1 and TRBJ2-7; 7 nucleotides agree with TRBD1. CDR3 length: 14 residues. Per germline, CDR1 SGHRS and CDR2 YFSETQ. Trimming at V came to 2 bases and at J to 0 bases, leaving 2 bases not matched to a gene. The CDR3 is CASSFEGASYEQYF. The CDR3 nucleotides are TGCGCCAGCAGCTTTGAGGGGGCCTCCTACGAGCAGTACTTC.